Shown below are 18 T cell receptor beta chains from a single sample sequenced in a study of T cell repertoires in cytomegalovirus infection. TCRdb reprocessed the reads with MiXCR, giving one entry per CDR3 protein. The table includes approximately 150,000 distinct CDR3 sequences, 5% to 6.5% detected once. Sequencing input: PBMCs. These receptors were taken from a human donor in good health (CMV status not recorded). Some clones in this sample may be carry-over from other donors' samples.

This clonotype has a count of ten or more. This sequence joins TRBV7-8 and TRBJ2-3, with D tentatively TRBD1 (5 bases). The CDR3 contains 16 residues. From germline, CDR1 is SGHVS and CDR2 FQNEAQ. The V end was cut by 5 bases, the J end by 0 bases, with 15 bases between. CDR3 nucleotide sequence: TGTGCCAGCAGCAGGGGTGGACCCGCTAGCACAGATACGCAGTATTTT. This translates into CASSRGGPASTDTQYF.

This chain uses TRBV6-6 with TRBJ2-1; TRBD2 matches 9 bases. The germline gives CDR1 MNHNY, CDR2 SVGAGI (reference sequence). Trimming removed 2 bases from V and 3 bases from J; junction bases left unmatched: 8. This CDR3 region has 17 residues. The CDR3 DNA reads TGTGCCAGCAGTTACCTAGTGTCTAGCGGGATCTACAATGAGCAGTTCTTC. Translation: CASSYLVSSGIYNEQFF.

This clonotype was seen a handful of times. The V gene is TRBV19, the J gene TRBJ2-7, with D maybe TRBD2 (6 bases). The V end was cut by 5 bases, the J end by 3 bases, with 17 bases between. CDR1 and CDR2 (germline): LNHDA, SQIVND (reference sequence). CDR3 length equals 15 residues. CDR3: CASSAGQGGVYEQYF. CDR3 nucleotide sequence: TGTGCCAGTAGTGCCGGACAAGGAGGGGTCTACGAGCAGTACTTC.

The chain carries TRBV3-1 and TRBJ2-1; 8 bases agree with TRBD2. Germline loops: CDR1 LGHDT, CDR2 YNNKEL (reference sequence). The ends lost 6 bases at V and 12 bases at J; junction bases unmatched: 7. The CDR3 runs to 12 residues. The CDR3 here is CASREGLGPQFF. CDR3 nucleotide sequence: TGTGCCAGCAGGGAGGGACTAGGACCGCAGTTCTTC.

This clonotype has a count of ten or more. The CDR3 DNA reads TGTGCCAGCAGCTTAAACGGGAGGCGGGGTAACATTCAGTACTTC. Protein sequence: CASSLNGRRGNIQYF. The chain uses TRBV7-3 and TRBJ2-4, with 7 bases lining up with TRBD2. The CDR3 length is 15 residues. Trimming took 1 base from V and 7 from J; bases not matched to a gene: 7. The germline CDR1 and CDR2 sequences are SGHTA and FQGTGA.

The rearrangement joins TRBV19 to TRBJ2-5; possible D gene TRBD1, 6 bases. Germline CDR1 is LNHDA and CDR2 is SQIVND (reference sequence). Trimming left V 5 bases short and J 5 bases short, with 15 bases between. The CDR3 length is 14 residues. The CDR3 DNA reads TGTGCCAGTAGTTCGACAGGATTCCGGGAGACCCAGTACTTC. Encoded protein: CASSSTGFRETQYF.

In its sample, this clonotype was seen a few times. J is TRBJ2-1 and V is TRBV5-1; 7 bases line up with TRBD1. V shed 4 bases and J 3 bases; nucleotides not matched to a gene: 10. Germline V gene sequence: CDR1 SGHRS, CDR2 YFSETQ. The CDR3 is 16 residues long. The CDR3 DNA reads TGCGCCAGCAGCGACCTCCCGGGACAGAACTACAATGAGCAGTTCTTC. As protein: CASSDLPGQNYNEQFF.

This clonotype was counted many times. The rearrangement joins TRBV7-2 to TRBJ1-4, with D hard to call. This CDR3 is 15 amino acids long. V was clipped by 0 bases and J by 5 bases, with 10 bases between them. From germline, CDR1 is SGHTA and CDR2 FQGNSA. DNA of the CDR3: TGTGCCAGCAGCTTAGCGTTCGAAGCAAATGAAAAACTGTTTTTT. Protein: CASSLAFEANEKLFF.

The chain joins TRBV19 to TRBJ2-2, with TRBD1 matching 8 bases. The germline V gene encodes CDR1 LNHDA and CDR2 SQIVND (reference sequence). The CDR3 has 16 amino acids. With V trimmed by 3 bases and J by 4 bases, 7 bases remained unmatched. The CDR3 spells CASSMVQGAITGELFF. CDR3 nucleotide sequence: TGTGCCAGTAGTATGGTTCAGGGGGCGATCACCGGGGAGCTGTTTTTT.

This clonotype was seen only a few times. The rearrangement links TRBV20-1 to TRBJ1-1; possible D gene TRBD1, 5 bases. CDR3 size: 13 residues. Germline V gene lookup returns CDR1 DFQATT and CDR2 SNEGSKA (reference sequence). Trimming removed 4 bases from V and 4 bases from J, with 13 bases in between. CDR3 amino acids: CSAIVAGLTEAFF. CDR3 nucleotide sequence: TGCAGTGCTATCGTAGCAGGGCTCACTGAAGCTTTCTTT.

Ten or more counts support this clonotype. V usage is TRBV6-2 or TRBV6-3 and J usage is TRBJ1-4; D remains unclear. Trimming left V 6 bases short and J 8 bases short, with 22 bases between. The CDR3 length is 16 residues. Germline CDR1 reads MNHEY; CDR2 reads SVGEGT. As DNA, the CDR3 is TGTGCCAGCAGCAAGATCCCCCGGGCTGAAGACGAAAAACTGTTTTTT. As protein: CASSKIPRAEDEKLFF.

V usage is TRBV9 and J usage is TRBJ2-5, with TRBD1 identical over 10 bases. V lost 0 bases and J lost 6; bases outside the gene matches: 11. Germline V CDR1 and CDR2: SGDLS, YYNGEE. The CDR3 is 17 residues long. In nucleotides, the CDR3 is TGTGCCAGCAGCGTAGGTGGAAGGGGACAGGGGAAGCAGACCCAGTACTTC. It is translated as CASSVGGRGQGKQTQYF.

There are many counts of this clonotype. The CDR3 protein is CATSRVGGTVNTEAFF. The CDR3 DNA follows: TGTGCCACCAGCAGAGTGGGGGGTACAGTGAACACTGAAGCTTTCTTT. This rearrangement joins TRBV15 to TRBJ1-1, with D possibly being TRBD1 (5 bases). Trimming pared 1 base from V and 0 bases from J, leaving 12 bases between. This CDR3 has 16 residues. Germline V CDR1 and CDR2: LNHNV, YYDKDF (reference sequence).

The rearrangement links TRBV6-2 or TRBV6-3 to TRBJ1-1; TRBD1 matches 10 bases. Germline V CDR1 and CDR2: MNHEY, SVGEGT. The junction had 15 bases not matched to a gene; V was cut back by 5 bases and J by 6 bases. There are 17 residues in the CDR3. In nucleotides, the CDR3 is TGTGCCAGCAGTCCGGCGCCCGGGCGGACAGGGGGACCTGAAGCTTTCTTT. This translates into CASSPAPGRTGGPEAFF.

This clonotype appeared many times. The chain has TRBV9 and TRBJ2-1; perhaps TRBD2 as D (5 bases). Germline V CDR1 and CDR2: SGDLS, YYNGEE. Between the trimmed V and J ends, which lost 4 bases and 6 bases, there was a span of 11 bases. CDR3 length: 13 residues. The CDR3: CASSRREGNEQFF. DNA for the CDR3: TGTGCCAGCAGCCGCCGGGAAGGCAATGAGCAGTTCTTC.

This clonotype has ten or more counts. V usage is TRBV20-1 and J usage is TRBJ2-3, with D possibly called TRBD1 or TRBD2 (7 bases each). CDR3 size: 15 residues. Germline CDR1 and CDR2: DFQATT and SNEGSKA (reference sequence). V was trimmed by 6 bases and J by 1 base, leaving 17 bases between them. The CDR3 here is CSAPTGRGGTDTQYF. As DNA, the CDR3 is TGCAGTGCCCCGACAGGGAGGGGTGGCACAGATACGCAGTATTTT.

In this sample, this clonotype turned up many times. This sequence joins TRBV7-2 and TRBJ1-6, with D tentatively TRBD1 (6 bases). Deletions cut 0 bases from V and 14 bases from J, with 11 bases between. Germline CDR1 and CDR2: SGHTA and FQGNSA. CDR3 length equals 13 residues. In nucleotides, the CDR3 is TGTGCCAGCAGCTTAGCGGAGGGGGGCTCCCTCCACTTT. It yields the protein CASSLAEGGSLHF. The complete variable domain, with remaining parts taken from reference TRBV7-2 and TRBJ1-6, reads GAGVSQSPSNKVTEKGKDVELRCDPISGHTALYWYRQSLGQGLEFLIYFQGNSAPDKSGLPSDRFSAERTGGSVSTLTIQRTQQEDSAVYLCASSLAEGGSLHFGNGTRLTVT.

This clonotype has a count of ten or more. The chain combines TRBV27 with TRBJ1-5; the D gene is possibly TRBD1 (5 bases). The germline gives CDR1 MNHEY, CDR2 SMNVEV (reference sequence). The CDR3 runs 15 residues. Trimming took 0 bases from V and 5 from J, leaving 11 bases between them. The CDR3 DNA reads TGTGCCAGCAGTTTATCCCGGGACCCCTATCAGCCCCAGCATTTT. This translates into CASSLSRDPYQPQHF.